One and the same sample provided the 16 T cell receptor beta chains below, sequenced in a study of OX40 agonist ivuxolimab in advanced cancers. Repertoires were generated with immunoSEQ multiplex PCR, while TCRdb's copy carries only in-frame clones and drops some. The table has under 70,000 clones, about 89% seen once. The sequencing used CD4+ or CD8+ T cells sorted from blood, collected in a trial of the OX40 agonist ivuxolimab. The receptors come from an adult with an advanced solid tumor such as melanoma, head and neck, liver or kidney cancer.

V and J are TRBV27 and TRBJ2-7; D is unclear. Trimming pared 5 bases from V and 1 base from J, leaving 9 bases between. The CDR3 totals 13 residues. CDR1 and CDR2 from the germline V gene are MNHEY and SMNVEV (reference sequence). The CDR3 spells CASSKSPSYEQYF. CDR3 in DNA: TGTGCCAGCAGTAAATCCCCTTCCTACGAGCAGTACTTC.

V usage is TRBV27 and J usage is TRBJ2-7; 9 nucleotides agree with TRBD1. Germline CDR1 reads MNHEY; CDR2 reads SMNVEV (reference sequence). Trimming at V came to 2 bases and at J to 1 base, leaving 9 bases not matched to a gene. This CDR3 has 17 residues. The chain's CDR3 is CASSLTSGTGISYEQYF. CDR3 nucleotide sequence: TGTGCCAGCAGTTTAACATCCGGGACAGGGATATCCTACGAGCAGTACTTC.

The chain joins TRBV30 to TRBJ2-1, with TRBD2 identical over 16 bases. Germline V gives CDR1 GTSNPN, CDR2 SVGIG (reference sequence). This CDR3 spans 16 amino acids. Unmatched junction bases numbered 2, after V lost 5 bases and J lost 1 base. The chain's CDR3 is CAWGTSGRGSYNEQFF. In DNA form, the CDR3 reads TGTGCCTGGGGGACTAGCGGGAGGGGGTCCTACAATGAGCAGTTCTTC.

The chain combines TRBV28 with TRBJ2-5, with D possibly matching TRBD2 (5 bases). The CDR3 consists of 13 residues. The V and J ends lost 7 bases and 3 bases respectively, with 12 bases between them. Per the germline V gene, CDR1 is MDHEN and CDR2 is SYDVKM. CDR3 coding DNA: TGTGCCAGCAACCTAGACGGGAAAGAGACCCAGTACTTC. Translating gives CASNLDGKETQYF.

The rearrangement joins TRBV18 to TRBJ2-7, with a tentative D call TRBD1 (5 bases). The ends were cut back, 0 bases at V and 1 base at J, with 10 bases in the middle. The germline gives CDR1 KGHSH, CDR2 LQKENI. The CDR3 contains 15 residues. The CDR3 DNA sequence: TGTGCCAGCTCACCACCGGTGAAGGGGTCCTACGAGCAGTACTTC. It yields the protein CASSPPVKGSYEQYF.

The chain recombines TRBV2 with TRBJ1-3; D call uncertain. This CDR3 has 17 amino acids. V lost 3 bases, J lost 0 bases, and 15 bases lay in between. The germline CDR1 and CDR2 sequences are SNHLY and FYNNEI. The CDR3 loop is CASSDFRPPVSGNTIYF. The CDR3 nucleotides are TGTGCCAGCAGTGATTTCCGTCCACCCGTCTCTGGAAACACCATATATTTT.

V gene TRBV11-2 combines with J gene TRBJ1-1, with D uncertain. V was cut by 5 bases and J by 0 bases, with 7 bases left in between. Germline-derived CDR1 and CDR2 are SGHAT and FQNNGV. There are 13 residues in the CDR3. The DNA of the CDR3 is TGTGCCAGCAGCCTCTCGCTGAACACTGAAGCTTTCTTT. Its protein is CASSLSLNTEAFF.

This chain links TRBV19 with TRBJ2-5; D may be TRBD2 (5 bases). The J call may be in error: the DNA end matches TRBJ2-7 better. The V gene's germline CDR1 is LNHDA and CDR2 SQIVND (reference sequence). There are 13 residues in the CDR3. CDR3 nucleotides: TGTGCCAGTAGTATGGTTCGGGACTACGAGCAGTACTTC. This gives the protein CASSMVRDYEQYF.

The rearrangement joins TRBV6-6 to TRBJ2-1, with D perhaps assigned TRBD1 or TRBD2 (5 bases each). Germline assignment: CDR1 MNHNY and CDR2 SVGAGI (reference sequence). CDR3 length: 14 amino acids. Trimming pared 5 bases from V and 2 bases from J, leaving 10 bases between. CDR3 bases: TGTGCCAGCAGTAGGGACCCCACCTACAATGAGCAGTTCTTC. Translation: CASSRDPTYNEQFF.

The rearrangement links TRBV25-1 to TRBJ2-7, with D perhaps TRBD1 (6 bases). The CDR3 has 13 residues. Germline CDR1 reads MGHDK; CDR2 reads SYGVNS. V dropped 6 bases and J dropped 0 bases, with 9 bases sitting between them. The CDR3 spells CASRRDNSYEQYF. CDR3 sequence (DNA): TGTGCCAGCAGGAGGGACAACTCCTACGAGCAGTACTTC.

The CDR3 region is CASSENRLRTAETQYF. DNA of the CDR3: TGCGCCAGCAGTGAAAACCGACTCAGGACGGCCGAGACCCAGTACTTC. The chain couples TRBV10-1 to TRBJ2-5; unclear D gene. This CDR3 comprises 16 residues. With 3 bases removed from V and 5 bases from J, the gap between germline ends came to 19 bases. Germline V CDR1 and CDR2: WNHNN, SYGVQD (reference sequence).

The CDR3 here is CASKGSDPGQGGDYEQYF. The CDR3 coding sequence is TGTGCCAGCAAGGGATCGGATCCGGGACAGGGGGGAGACTACGAGCAGTACTTC. V is TRBV9 and J is TRBJ2-7, with 11 bases identical to TRBD1. J was trimmed by 3 bases and V by 6 bases; bases with no gene match: 17. This CDR3 spans 18 amino acids. Germline V gene lookup returns CDR1 SGDLS and CDR2 YYNGEE.

The chain joins TRBV6-6 to TRBJ2-7, with D unclear. This CDR3 has 12 residues. The V gene's germline CDR1 is MNHNY and CDR2 SVGAGI (reference sequence). With 6 bases removed from V and 5 bases from J, the gap between germline ends came to 11 bases. DNA of the CDR3: TGTGCCAGCAGCCCCACACCAGACGAGCAGTACTTC. Translated: CASSPTPDEQYF.

This sequence joins TRBV7-8 and TRBJ1-2; no reliable D call. CDR1 and CDR2 from the germline V gene are SGHVS and FQNEAQ. There are 17 residues in the CDR3. V lost 8 bases and J lost 0, with 22 bases in between. This chain's CDR3 is CASRHGVTDGSNYGYTF. CDR3 bases: TGTGCCAGCCGGCATGGGGTGACCGATGGATCTAACTATGGCTACACCTTC.

This sequence joins TRBV12-5 and TRBJ1-5; 7 nucleotides align to TRBD1. V trimming: 2 bases; J trimming: 7 bases; junction bases outside the gene matches: 5. The CDR3 length is 14 residues. Germline CDR1 and CDR2: LGHNT and FRNRAP. CDR3 residues: CASGLWQGGQPQHF. The CDR3 nucleotides read TGTGCTAGTGGTTTGTGGCAGGGGGGGCAGCCCCAGCATTTT.

The sample holds one count of this clone. The J gene is TRBJ2-3, the V gene TRBV30; TRBD2 is a possible D gene (6 bases). The CDR3 consists of 12 residues. The V end lost 4 bases, the J end lost 10 bases, and 15 bases lay between the germline ends. CDR1 and CDR2 (germline): GTSNPN, SVGIG (reference sequence). CDR3 DNA sequence: TGTGCCTGGACCGGCGGGACCTCTTCGCAGTATTTT. It specifies CAWTGGTSSQYF.